This T cell receptor beta chain is from a study of OX40 agonist ivuxolimab in advanced cancers. Notes on the research overall: Ivuxolimab was an agonistic, fully human IgG2 monoclonal antibody directed against OX40 (CD134), a costimulatory receptor. Intravenous ivuxolimab was administered to patients every 2 weeks at six dose levels: 0.01, 0.1, 0.3, 1.5, 3 and 10 mg/kg. Among the roughly 52 dose-escalation patients, approximately 20 had hepatocellular carcinoma, approximately 15 melanoma, 9 renal cell carcinoma and 9 head and neck cancer. In the dose-escalation cohort, approximately 80% of patients were male, and the mean age was around 60 years with a range of roughly 23 to 79. Patients were allowed to have had prior anti-PD-1, anti-PD-L1 or anti-CTLA-4 therapy, and around two fifths of the dose-escalation patients had been treated with checkpoint inhibitors. Partial responses were achieved by three dose-escalation patients, of whom one had hepatocellular carcinoma and two had cutaneous melanoma. The purpose of peripheral TCRbeta sequencing was to test whether ivuxolimab changed TCR sequence diversity and led to clonal T-cell expansion. The paper describes the monotherapy dose-escalation part (N = 52 patients) of the phase I trial of ivuxolimab.

Findings and caveats that apply to the study as a whole: On average, CD8+ T cells showed more expanded clones than CD4+ T cells after ivuxolimab. At doses of 0.1 to 3.0 mg/kg, clonal expansion of both CD4+ and CD8+ T cells in blood was seen between baseline and week 6. Which antigens the clonally expanded peripheral T cells were specific for was not determined. In partial responders in the 0.1-3.0 mg/kg groups, normalized peripheral clonal expansion was found to be among the lowest, especially among CD8+ T cells. Low levels of normalized T-cell clonal expansion were also shown by some nonresponding patients.

Patients with autoimmune disease history or receiving systemic immunosuppression were excluded from the trial. In every dose cohort, peripheral blood was drawn for TCR sequencing at baseline, cycle 4 day 1, and cycle 7 day 1. Samples were obtained from an open-label, multicenter, first-in-human phase I dose-escalation trial of ivuxolimab. Adults with locally advanced or metastatic melanoma, renal cell, hepatocellular, or head and neck squamous cell carcinoma were enrolled in the trial. CD4+ and CD8+ T cells were sorted separately from peripheral blood before TCR sequencing. The CDR3, cysteine through phenylalanine, is 14 amino acids long. Only the CDR3 part of the read is kept: 42 bases, read in frame from the first base. The V end loses 0 bases and the J end loses 3 bases, and a stretch of 9 bases separates them. CDR1 and CDR2 are read off the germline V gene as SGHAT and FQNNGV. This clone was seen a handful of times. Its antigen remains unidentified. Base qualities were left out, and no much larger clone turns up one base away.

To sequence the TCRbeta CDR3 region, genomic DNA was isolated from the sorted cells. TCRbeta CDR3 regions were sequenced using the immunoSEQ Assay. TCRdb provides this immuneACCESS table in a form limited to in-frame rearrangements. Some clones are lacking; in checked studies, under half of them reflect an unresolved V gene, and why the rest are absent is not known. In all, the sample holds almost 20,000 clones, and around four fifths of those were seen once. Around 20% of the sample comes from the top ten. This clonotype was sampled from an adult with an advanced solid tumor such as melanoma, head and neck, liver or kidney cancer. Material: CD4+ or CD8+ T cells sorted from blood, obtained in a trial of the OX40 agonist ivuxolimab. The V gene is TRBV11-2 and the J gene is TRBJ2-7; no D gene can be assigned with confidence. The CDR3 loop reads CASSLDKIRYEQYF. The DNA sequence is as follows: TGTGCCAGCAGCTTAGATAAGATTCGCTACGAGCAGTACTTC.